This T cell receptor beta chain was retrieved from a study of CD8 T cells in ankylosing spondylitis. This clonotype was detected a few times. What it binds is unknown. Germline CDR1 is SEHNR and CDR2 is FQNEAQ (reference sequence). Losses at the gene ends were 5 bases for V and 5 bases for J; bases not matched to a gene: 9. This CDR3 region has 15 residues. Notes on the study in general: Blood of patients with ankylosing spondylitis appeared to be characterized by a TCR beta motif of about 8 highly homologous variants.

Each CDR3 protein gets one entry after TCRdb re-called the 5' RACE reads with MiXCR. The sample lists about 800,000 distinct CDR3 sequences, about 12% seen once, with roughly 0.51% in the top ten. V is TRBV7-9 and J is TRBJ1-5; 7 nucleotides match TRBD1. Material: blood, either unsorted or a sorted T cell fraction (not recorded which). The clonotype comes from a male donor with ankylosing spondylitis. CDR3 residues: CASSPGQAPDQPQHF. DNA of the CDR3: TGTGCCAGCAGCCCCGGACAGGCTCCTGATCAGCCCCAGCATTTT.